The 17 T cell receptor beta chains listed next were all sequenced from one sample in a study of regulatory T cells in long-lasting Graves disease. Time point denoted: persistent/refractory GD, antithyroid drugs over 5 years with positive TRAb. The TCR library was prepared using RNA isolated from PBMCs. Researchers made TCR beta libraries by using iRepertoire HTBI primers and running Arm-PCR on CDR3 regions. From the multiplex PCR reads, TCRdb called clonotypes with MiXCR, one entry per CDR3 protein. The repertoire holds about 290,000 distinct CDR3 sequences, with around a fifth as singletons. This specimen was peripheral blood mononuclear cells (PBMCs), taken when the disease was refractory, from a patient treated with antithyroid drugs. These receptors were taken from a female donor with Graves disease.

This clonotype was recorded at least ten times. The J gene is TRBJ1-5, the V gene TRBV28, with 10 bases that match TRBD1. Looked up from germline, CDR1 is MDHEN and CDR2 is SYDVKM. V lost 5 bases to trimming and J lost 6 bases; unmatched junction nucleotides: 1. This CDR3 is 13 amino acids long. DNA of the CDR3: TGTGCCAGCAGTCGACAGGGGGCTCAGCCCCAGCATTTT. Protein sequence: CASSRQGAQPQHF.

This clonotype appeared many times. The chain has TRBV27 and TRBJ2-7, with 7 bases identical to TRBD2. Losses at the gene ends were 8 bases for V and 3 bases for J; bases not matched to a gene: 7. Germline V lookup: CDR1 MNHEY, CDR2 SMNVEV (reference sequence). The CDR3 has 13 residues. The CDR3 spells CASGAGADYEQYF. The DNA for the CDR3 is TGTGCCAGCGGGGCGGGAGCAGACTACGAGCAGTACTTC.

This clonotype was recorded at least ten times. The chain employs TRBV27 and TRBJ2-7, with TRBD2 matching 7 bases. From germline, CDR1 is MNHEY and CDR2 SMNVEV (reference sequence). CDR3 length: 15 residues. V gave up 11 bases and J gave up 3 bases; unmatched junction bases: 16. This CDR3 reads CAAPPREEVFYEQYF. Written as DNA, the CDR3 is TGTGCCGCTCCCCCTCGGGAGGAAGTTTTCTACGAGCAGTACTTC.

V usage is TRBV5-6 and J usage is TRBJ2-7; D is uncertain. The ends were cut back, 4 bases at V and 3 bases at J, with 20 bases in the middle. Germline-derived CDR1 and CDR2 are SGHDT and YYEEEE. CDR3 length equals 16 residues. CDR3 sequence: CASSQTPLVSHYEQYF. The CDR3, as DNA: TGTGCCAGCAGCCAAACCCCTCTAGTGTCCCACTACGAGCAGTACTTC.

DNA of the CDR3: TGTGCCAGCAGTTTAAAGGCGAGGGAAATTGGTCCGGCCGGGGAGCTGTTTTTT. Protein sequence: CASSLKAREIGPAGELFF. The chain recombines TRBV28 with TRBJ2-2, with a tentative D call TRBD2 (5 bases). V lost 2 bases to trimming and J lost 6 bases, with 22 bases between them. This CDR3 is 18 amino acids long. CDR1 and CDR2 (germline): MDHEN, SYDVKM.

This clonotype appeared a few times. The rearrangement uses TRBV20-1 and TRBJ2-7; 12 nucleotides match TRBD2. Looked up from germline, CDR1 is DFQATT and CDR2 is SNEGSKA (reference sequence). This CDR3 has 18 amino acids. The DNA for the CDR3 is TGCAGCCTAAATCCCGGGACAGGGACTAGCGGGCGGACCTACGAGCAGTACTTC. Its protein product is CSLNPGTGTSGRTYEQYF.

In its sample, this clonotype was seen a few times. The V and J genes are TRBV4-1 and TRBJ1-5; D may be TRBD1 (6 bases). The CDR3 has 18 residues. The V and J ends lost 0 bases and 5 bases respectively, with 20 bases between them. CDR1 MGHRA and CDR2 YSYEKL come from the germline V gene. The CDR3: CASSQDLLERGQHQPQHF. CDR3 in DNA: TGCGCCAGCAGCCAAGATTTATTGGAAAGAGGACAGCATCAGCCCCAGCATTTT.

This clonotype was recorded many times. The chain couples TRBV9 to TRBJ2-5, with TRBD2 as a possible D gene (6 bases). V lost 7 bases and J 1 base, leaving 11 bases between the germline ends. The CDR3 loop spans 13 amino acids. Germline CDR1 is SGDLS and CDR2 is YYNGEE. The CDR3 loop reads CASGAGTQETQYF. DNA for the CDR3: TGTGCCAGCGGGGCGGGAACCCAAGAGACCCAGTACTTC.

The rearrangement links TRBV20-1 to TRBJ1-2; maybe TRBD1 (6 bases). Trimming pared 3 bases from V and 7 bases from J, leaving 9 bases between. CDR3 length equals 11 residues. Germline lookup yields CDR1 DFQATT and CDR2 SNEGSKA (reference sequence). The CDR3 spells CSARRGFGYTF. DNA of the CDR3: TGCAGTGCTAGGAGGGGGTTTGGCTACACCTTC.

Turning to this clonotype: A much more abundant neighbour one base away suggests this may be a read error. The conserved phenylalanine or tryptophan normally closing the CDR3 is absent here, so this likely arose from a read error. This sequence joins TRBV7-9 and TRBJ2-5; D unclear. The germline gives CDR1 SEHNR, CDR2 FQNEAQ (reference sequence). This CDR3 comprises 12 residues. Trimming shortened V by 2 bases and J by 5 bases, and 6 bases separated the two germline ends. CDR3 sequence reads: CASSLSSETQYL. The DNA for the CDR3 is TGTGCCAGCAGCTTATCCTCGGAGACCCAGTACCTC.

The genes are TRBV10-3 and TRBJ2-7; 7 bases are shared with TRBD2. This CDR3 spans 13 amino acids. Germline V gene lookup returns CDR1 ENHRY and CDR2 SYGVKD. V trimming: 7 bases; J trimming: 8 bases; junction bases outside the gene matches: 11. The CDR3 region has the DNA TGTGCCATCAATGCTAGCGGTGAGAAGAAGCAGTACTTC. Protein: CAINASGEKKQYF.

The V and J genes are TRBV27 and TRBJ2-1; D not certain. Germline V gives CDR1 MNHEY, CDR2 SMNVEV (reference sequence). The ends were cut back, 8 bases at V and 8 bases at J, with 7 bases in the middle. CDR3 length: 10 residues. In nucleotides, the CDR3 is TGTGCCAGCGGTGGGGATGAGCAGTTCTTC. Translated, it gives CASGGDEQFF.

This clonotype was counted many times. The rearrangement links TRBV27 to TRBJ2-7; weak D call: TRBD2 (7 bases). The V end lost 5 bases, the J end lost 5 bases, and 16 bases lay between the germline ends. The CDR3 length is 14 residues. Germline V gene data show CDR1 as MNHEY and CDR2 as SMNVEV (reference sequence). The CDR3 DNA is TGTGCCAGCAGTGTGGGGAGGGGGGGTGACGAGCAGTACTTC. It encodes CASSVGRGGDEQYF.

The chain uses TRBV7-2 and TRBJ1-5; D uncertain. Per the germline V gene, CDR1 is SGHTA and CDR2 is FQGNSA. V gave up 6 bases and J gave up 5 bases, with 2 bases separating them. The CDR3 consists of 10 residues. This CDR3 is CASRHQPQHF. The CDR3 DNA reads TGTGCCAGCAGGCATCAGCCCCAGCATTTT.

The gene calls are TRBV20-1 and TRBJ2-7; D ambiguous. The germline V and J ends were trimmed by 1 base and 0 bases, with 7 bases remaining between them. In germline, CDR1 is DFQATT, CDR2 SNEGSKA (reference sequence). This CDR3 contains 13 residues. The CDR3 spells CSARGVSSYEQYF. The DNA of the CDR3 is TGCAGTGCTAGAGGGGTCTCCTCCTACGAGCAGTACTTC.

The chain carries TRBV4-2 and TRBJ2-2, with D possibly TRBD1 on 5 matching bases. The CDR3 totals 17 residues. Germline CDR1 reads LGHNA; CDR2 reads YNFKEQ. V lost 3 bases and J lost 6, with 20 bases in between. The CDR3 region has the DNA TGTGCCAGCAGCCAGGTCGTGGGCAGGGAAGGGGCCGGGGAGCTGTTTTTT. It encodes CASSQVVGREGAGELFF.

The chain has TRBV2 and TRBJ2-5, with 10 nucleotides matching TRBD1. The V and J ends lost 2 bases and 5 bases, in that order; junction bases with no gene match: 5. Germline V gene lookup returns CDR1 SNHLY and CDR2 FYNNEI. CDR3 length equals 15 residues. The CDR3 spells CASSEKTGGEETQYF. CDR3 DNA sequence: TGTGCCAGCAGTGAAAAGACAGGGGGCGAGGAGACCCAGTACTTC.